What follows are 25 T cell receptor beta chains derived from one specimen sequenced in a study of T cells in Graves' hyperthyroidism and ophthalmopathy (dated by TCRdb to between 2019 and 2020). The protocol used for the library was multiplex PCR. Sequenced on an Illumina HiSeq 2000. Amplification of TCR beta CDR3 regions was carried out from RNA transcripts. For the first round of RT-PCR on the TCR CDR3, the HTBI primer set was used together with the Qiagen OneStep RT-PCR kit. TCRdb reprocessed the public reads (quality trimming at Q25 with fastp, clone calling with MiXCR) and kept in-frame beta chains. When rows share a CDR3 protein, they turn into one entry using the most common DNA and genes. This sample lists a few hundred thousand distinct CDR3 sequences; 15% to 19% were detected once. The ten largest make up approximately 7.4% of the sample. Sequencing was performed on blood. The receptors originated from a woman aged 25-40 years with Graves' hyperthyroidism.

The table lists this clonotype with many counts. The genes are TRBV7-8 and TRBJ2-5; D unclear. Germline V gives CDR1 SGHVS, CDR2 FQNEAQ. V was clipped by 6 bases and J by 6 bases, with 17 bases between them. The CDR3 is 14 amino acids. In nucleotides, the CDR3 is TGTGCCAGCAGTCATCCGCGGTGGAAAAAGACCCAGTACTTC. Residues: CASSHPRWKKTQYF.

The chain links TRBV5-1 to TRBJ2-7, with 11 bases that match TRBD1. Germline V gene sequence: CDR1 SGHRS, CDR2 YFSETQ. J gave up 4 bases and V 4 bases, and 4 bases lay outside the gene matches. The CDR3 sequence is 14 residues long. CDR3 bases: TGCGCCAGCAGCCGGGACAGGGGGTTGTACGAGCAGTACTTC. It yields the protein CASSRDRGLYEQYF.

V is TRBV10-3 and J is TRBJ2-1; D is perhaps TRBD2 (7 bases). Germline CDR1 reads ENHRY; CDR2 reads SYGVKD. The V and J ends lost 2 bases and 9 bases respectively, with 23 bases between them. CDR3 length equals 17 residues. In DNA, the CDR3 is TGTGCCATCAGTGAGACGGCGGGGGCCGTAGACTCAAGTGAGCAGTTCTTC. This encodes CAISETAGAVDSSEQFF.

The V gene is TRBV4-2, the J gene TRBJ2-2; 12 bases agree with TRBD1. The CDR3 consists of 17 residues. Germline V gene data show CDR1 as LGHNA and CDR2 as YNFKEQ. Losses at the gene ends were 0 bases for V and 7 bases for J; bases not matched to a gene: 6. CDR3 DNA sequence: TGTGCCAGCAGCCAAGAGGGACAGGGGGCGCCGAGCGGGGAGCTGTTTTTT. It is translated as CASSQEGQGAPSGELFF.

This clonotype showed up just a few times. This chain connects TRBV12-3 or TRBV12-4 to TRBJ1-2; maybe TRBD1 (5 bases). This CDR3 spans 15 amino acids. Trimming took 1 base from V and 8 from J, leaving 17 bases between them. CDR3 sequence reads: CASSLVARAQRGYTF. The CDR3 region has the DNA TGTGCCAGCAGTTTAGTGGCCAGGGCCCAGCGGGGCTACACCTTC.

This chain uses TRBV9 with TRBJ1-2, with 7 bases identical to TRBD1. J lost 6 bases, V lost 4 bases, and 6 bases had no gene match. Looked up from germline, CDR1 is SGDLS and CDR2 is YYNGEE. The CDR3 contains 13 residues. The DNA for the CDR3 is TGTGCCAGCAGCCACGTAGGGGGCGATGGCTACACCTTC. This codes for CASSHVGGDGYTF.

CDR3 nucleotide sequence: TGTGCCAGCAGCGTGATTATCCAGGGGTCAGGAAACACCATATATTTT. Translation gives CASSVIIQGSGNTIYF. The V call is TRBV7-9, the J call TRBJ1-3; a weak D match, TRBD1 (6 bases). The CDR3 loop spans 16 amino acids. CDR1 and CDR2 from the germline V gene are SEHNR and FQNEAQ (reference sequence). V lost 5 bases, J lost 4 bases, and 18 bases lay in between.

The sample holds many counts of this clonotype. This chain connects TRBV6-5 to TRBJ1-3; TRBD1 aligns across 9 bases. V lost 4 bases and J lost 0; bases outside the gene matches: 7. The CDR3 sequence is 17 residues long. The germline CDR1 and CDR2 sequences are MNHEY and SVGAGI. CDR3 nucleotides: TGTGCCAGCAGTTCGTCCGGACAGGGGCCCTCTGGAAACACCATATATTTT. This codes for CASSSSGQGPSGNTIYF.

This clonotype was recorded at least ten times. This rearrangement joins TRBV2 to TRBJ2-3; no clear D gene. CDR3 length equals 15 residues. The V gene's germline CDR1 is SNHLY and CDR2 FYNNEI. Trimming took off 3 bases at V and 2 bases at J, with 12 bases between the two ends. The DNA for the CDR3 is TGTGCCAGCAGTGAGTACTACGTGGCCACAGATACGCAGTATTTT. Protein: CASSEYYVATDTQYF.

This clonotype was seen at least ten times. The chain has TRBV7-2 and TRBJ2-3; 7 bases map to TRBD2. This CDR3 is built from 15 residues. J gave up 0 bases and V 7 bases, and 7 bases lay outside the gene matches. The germline CDR1 and CDR2 sequences are SGHTA and FQGNSA. CDR3 sequence (DNA): TGTGCCAGCACCGAAGCGGGAACAAGCACAGATACGCAGTATTTT. Amino acids: CASTEAGTSTDTQYF.

V and J are TRBV6-1 and TRBJ1-6; D is undetermined. The CDR3 is 13 amino acids. V lost 6 bases and J 9 bases, leaving 12 bases between the germline ends. Germline CDR1 and CDR2: MNHNS and SASEGT. CDR3 amino acids: CASSGEGGSPLHF. The CDR3 coding sequence is TGTGCCAGCAGCGGGGAGGGAGGTTCACCCCTCCACTTT.

This clonotype has at least ten counts. V is TRBV12-3 or TRBV12-4 and J is TRBJ2-3; 15 bases are a match to TRBD2. The J segment lost 2 bases and the V segment lost 5 bases, leaving 2 bases of the junction unmatched. CDR3 length equals 16 residues. The CDR3 loop reads CASSGLAGGNTDTQYF. CDR3 sequence (DNA): TGTGCCAGCAGTGGACTAGCGGGAGGGAACACAGATACGCAGTATTTT.

This chain connects TRBV27 to TRBJ1-2, with 9 positions matching TRBD1. From germline, CDR1 is MNHEY and CDR2 SMNVEV (reference sequence). The CDR3 loop spans 14 amino acids. The trim removed 4 bases at V and 3 bases at J, leaving 3 bases unmatched. The CDR3 loop reads CASSSGQGYYGYTF. The CDR3 region has the DNA TGTGCCAGCAGTTCCGGACAGGGGTACTATGGCTACACCTTC.

This clonotype was seen more than once but under ten times. The gene calls are TRBV6-2 or TRBV6-3 and TRBJ2-3; a possible D gene is TRBD1 (6 bases). Looked up from germline, CDR1 is MNHEY and CDR2 is SVGEGT. The CDR3 contains 15 residues. V lost 2 bases and J 4 bases, leaving 13 bases between the germline ends. The CDR3 spells CASSYVPAGADTQYF. The CDR3 nucleotides read TGTGCCAGCAGTTACGTCCCAGCAGGGGCAGATACGCAGTATTTT.

V usage is TRBV5-6 and J usage is TRBJ2-1, with D perhaps TRBD1 (7 bases). Germline CDR1 reads SGHDT; CDR2 reads YYEEEE. With 3 bases removed from V and 6 bases from J, the gap between germline ends came to 13 bases. The CDR3 spans 14 residues. CDR3 sequence: CASSWRGHTNEQFF. CDR3 in DNA: TGTGCCAGCAGCTGGAGGGGGCACACCAATGAGCAGTTCTTC.

Details on this clonotype: A much larger clone differs from this one at a single base, so this may be a read error. The rearrangement links TRBV2 to TRBJ2-2; D ambiguous. The J call may be mistaken, given a closer DNA end match to TRBJ1-1. The CDR3 is 9 residues long. Germline V gene lookup returns CDR1 SNHLY and CDR2 FYNNEI. The CDR3 protein is CASTIRAFF. The CDR3 nucleotides read TGTGCCAGCACGATTAGAGCTTTCTTT.

This clonotype was seen at least ten times. The rearrangement joins TRBV27 to TRBJ1-5; no definite D call. V lost 8 bases, J lost 3 bases, and 8 bases lay in between. Germline CDR1 and CDR2: MNHEY and SMNVEV (reference sequence). The CDR3 length is 12 residues. CDR3 coding DNA: TGTGCCAGCTCGCCACACAATCAGCCCCAGCATTTT. It is translated as CASSPHNQPQHF.

The J gene is TRBJ2-2, the V gene TRBV3-2; the table's D call TRBD1 went unverified against the DNA. TRBV3-2 corresponds to a pseudogene. This CDR3 is built from 15 residues. CDR3 DNA sequence: TGTGCCAGCAGCCCAAAACAGGGGCGGGCCGGGGAGCTGTTTTTT. This codes for CASSPKQGRAGELFF.

This clonotype has only one observation. Germline is not matched at one junction end, which may reflect a read error. This chain links TRBV11-2 with TRBJ2-1, with 7 nucleotides matching TRBD2. Germline V gives CDR1 SGHAT, CDR2 FQNNGV. This CDR3 region has 16 residues. CDR3 in DNA: TGCGCCAGCAGCCAAGATCGGGGGGTTGGGGCCAATGAGCAGTTCTTC. This translates into CASSQDRGVGANEQFF. The variable domain in full, with the rest retrieved from reference TRBV11-2 and TRBJ2-1, is EAGVAQSPRYKIIEKRQSVAFWCNPISGHATLYWYQQILGQGPKLLIQFQNNGVVDDSQLPKDRFSAERLKGVDSTLKIQPAKLEDSAVYLCASSQDRGVGANEQFFGPGTRLTVL.

This clonotype was counted between two and nine times. This chain joins TRBV20-1 and TRBJ2-3; 14 nucleotides align to TRBD2. Germline CDR1 is DFQATT and CDR2 is SNEGSKA (reference sequence). Unmatched junction bases numbered 13, after V lost 3 bases and J lost 2 bases. The length of the CDR3 is 19 residues. CDR3 in amino acids: CSASGGLAGALRDTDTQYF. DNA for the CDR3: TGCAGTGCTAGCGGGGGACTAGCGGGAGCTCTGAGGGACACAGATACGCAGTATTTT.

This clonotype showed up many times. The rearrangement uses TRBV6-2 or TRBV6-3 and TRBJ2-1; D call uncertain. The V end was cut by 4 bases, the J end by 0 bases, with 13 bases between. The germline gives CDR1 MNHEY, CDR2 SVGEGT. This CDR3 region has 16 residues. For the CDR3, the DNA is TGTGCCAGCAGTTCATCCGCGTGGAGCTCCTACAATGAGCAGTTCTTC. Residues: CASSSSAWSSYNEQFF.

This chain connects TRBV12-3 or TRBV12-4 to TRBJ2-1; D might be TRBD1 (5 bases). V lost 8 bases and J 2 bases, leaving 13 bases between the germline ends. CDR3 length: 14 residues. The DNA of the CDR3 is TGTGCCAGCTATCGCTGGGGCACCTACAATGAGCAGTTCTTC. Residues: CASYRWGTYNEQFF.

In its sample, this clonotype was seen many times. The V and J genes are TRBV29-1 and TRBJ1-5, with 7 bases that match TRBD1. The V gene end was trimmed by 4 bases and the J gene end by 0 bases; junction bases not matched to a gene: 3. Per germline, CDR1 SQVTM and CDR2 ANQGSEA. This CDR3 has 14 residues. The chain's CDR3 is CSVGDSTSNQPQHF. In DNA, the CDR3 is TGCAGCGTTGGGGACAGCACTAGCAATCAGCCCCAGCATTTT.

This clonotype has at least ten counts. At one end the junction does not follow the germline gene, possibly because of a read error. The CDR3 reads CASSSGTGGPDTQYF. The CDR3 region has the DNA TGTGCTAGCAGCTCCGGGACAGGGGGCCCAGATACGCAGTATTTT. The chain is built from TRBV7-7 and TRBJ2-3; 12 bases agree with TRBD1. Per germline, CDR1 SSHAT and CDR2 FNYEAQ (reference sequence). The CDR3 is 15 amino acids.

Ten or more counts support this clonotype. The chain is built from TRBV10-3 and TRBJ1-1; the D gene is possibly TRBD1 (5 bases). Trimming removed 11 bases at V and 0 bases at J, with 13 bases between. This CDR3 comprises 13 residues. Germline V gene sequence: CDR1 ENHRY, CDR2 SYGVKD. CDR3 DNA sequence: TGTGCCGCCAGGGACGGTTTGAACACTGAAGCTTTCTTT. It encodes CAARDGLNTEAFF.